These 9 T cell receptor beta chains originate from one sample sequenced in a study of Ad26.COV2.S vaccination and SARS-CoV-2 variants. Treatment in this sample: approximately 18 received Ad26.COV2.S at low or high dose, single or two shots; several received placebo; per-sample allocation not given. At day 63 after the first vaccine or placebo injection, samples were drawn. Only in-frame clones appear in the TCRdb table, and some are missing; sequencing was by immunoSEQ multiplex PCR. The sample comprises almost 400,000 clones, roughly 90% of which are singletons, and approximately 1.9% rests with the top ten. The sequences come from peripheral blood, collected in a trial of Ad26.COV2.S vaccine versus placebo. All receptors derive from a person aged 18-60 years who received the Ad26.COV2.S COVID-19 vaccine or a placebo.

V gene TRBV7-2 combines with J gene TRBJ2-7, with 9 nucleotides matching TRBD1. V dropped 5 bases and J dropped 5; count of bases not matched to a gene: 10. The CDR3 runs to 15 residues. The germline V gene has CDR1 SGHTA and CDR2 FQGNSA. The CDR3 coding sequence is TGTGCCAGCAGCCTACCTGGGACAGGGTTTAACGAGCAGTACTTC. This encodes CASSLPGTGFNEQYF.

This clone occurred once. The V call is TRBV5-1, the J call TRBJ2-1; 11 bases fit TRBD2. The junction had 2 bases not matched to a gene; V was cut back by 3 bases and J by 3 bases. Per germline, CDR1 SGHRS and CDR2 YFSETQ. The CDR3 has 15 residues. The CDR3 DNA follows: TGCGCCAGCAGCTCCGGGACTAGCGGCTACAATGAGCAGTTCTTC. Its translation is CASSSGTSGYNEQFF.

V usage is TRBV7-2 and J usage is TRBJ1-6; D remains ambiguous. Trimming left V 1 base short and J 11 bases short, with 9 bases between. Germline CDR1 and CDR2: SGHTA and FQGNSA. CDR3 size: 13 residues. The CDR3, as DNA: TGTGCCAGCAGCTTAGGTTTAGTGGCACCCCTCCACTTT. Translation gives CASSLGLVAPLHF.

This sequence joins TRBV5-8 and TRBJ2-1; TRBD2 agrees at 7 bases. V shed 4 bases and J 5 bases; nucleotides not matched to a gene: 15. Germline lookup yields CDR1 SGHTS and CDR2 YDEGEE. There are 17 residues in the CDR3. CDR3 loop: CASSVTSLPLPNNEQFF. In DNA, the CDR3 is TGTGCCAGCAGCGTGACTAGCCTCCCTCTGCCAAACAATGAGCAGTTCTTC.

The chain couples TRBV15 to TRBJ2-5; 12 bases match TRBD2. Germline V lookup: CDR1 LNHNV, CDR2 YYDKDF (reference sequence). Losses at the gene ends were 3 bases for V and 5 bases for J; bases not matched to a gene: 4. This CDR3 spans 15 amino acids. Here the CDR3 DNA reads TGTGCCACCAGCAGCTCTCTAGCGGGAGGGGAGACCCAGTACTTC. As protein: CATSSSLAGGETQYF.

V gene TRBV2 combines with J gene TRBJ2-7, with D perhaps given as TRBD1 or TRBD2 (5 bases each). The CDR3 consists of 14 residues. Between the trimmed V and J ends, which lost 7 bases and 0 bases, there was a span of 13 bases. CDR1 and CDR2 from the germline V gene are SNHLY and FYNNEI. The CDR3 region has the DNA TGTGCCAGCACCGGGACCGCAAGCTCCTACGAGCAGTACTTC. This gives the protein CASTGTASSYEQYF.

The chain joins TRBV10-1 to TRBJ2-3, with no clear D. The CDR3 extends over 14 amino acids. Looked up from germline, CDR1 is WNHNN and CDR2 is SYGVQD (reference sequence). V was shortened by 4 bases and J by 4 bases, with 12 bases between the two germline ends. This chain's CDR3 is CASSVRTPADTQYF. The CDR3 bases are TGCGCCAGCAGTGTACGAACTCCGGCAGATACGCAGTATTTT.

This clone occurred once. This sequence joins TRBV5-1 and TRBJ2-7; TRBD1 aligns across 8 bases. In germline, CDR1 is SGHRS, CDR2 YFSETQ. The CDR3 has 15 amino acids. J lost 7 bases, V lost 4 bases, and 13 bases had no gene match. Written as DNA, the CDR3 is TGCGCCAGCAGCCCGGAACCGGGACAGGCGGGGGAGCAGTACTTC. Its protein product is CASSPEPGQAGEQYF.

V is TRBV9 and J is TRBJ2-3, with TRBD2 as a possible D gene (5 bases). The CDR3 contains 16 residues. Germline CDR1 and CDR2: SGDLS and YYNGEE. V lost 0 bases, J lost 4 bases, and 15 bases lay in between. The CDR3 region is CASSVGSGSLADTQYF. As DNA, the CDR3 is TGTGCCAGCAGCGTAGGTTCGGGATCGCTAGCAGATACGCAGTATTTT.